The 32 T cell receptor beta chains listed next were all sequenced from one sample in a study of Tregs in tolerant kidney transplant recipients. The protocol was immunoSEQ multiplex PCR, while the TCRdb copy is restricted to in-frame clones and leaves out a portion. The data hold about 69,000 clones, with about 89% observed a single time. This specimen consisted of CD4+ T cells from blood, obtained before the transplant. The receptors here all came from a human donor who received a combined kidney and bone marrow transplant.

This chain uses TRBV7-8 with TRBJ2-1; D gene ambiguous. Germline CDR1 and CDR2: SGHVS and FQNEAQ. The CDR3 consists of 14 residues. V was pared by 8 bases and J by 8 bases, with 19 bases between. The CDR3 nucleotides read TGTGCCAGCGGGTACAGACGGCCCCTCGATGAGCAGTTCTTC. Its translation is CASGYRRPLDEQFF. Supplemented by reference TRBV7-8 and TRBJ2-1, the full variable domain reads GAGVSQSPRYKVAKRGQDVALRCDPISGHVSLFWYQQALGQGPEFLTYFQNEAQLDKSGLPSDRFFAERPEGSVSTLKIQRTQQEDSAVYLCASGYRRPLDEQFFGPGTRLTVL.

The rearrangement uses TRBV7-8 and TRBJ1-5; 9 positions agree with TRBD1. This CDR3 comprises 13 residues. J was trimmed by 4 bases and V by 5 bases; bases with no gene match: 0. CDR1 and CDR2 (germline): SGHVS, FQNEAQ. CDR3 DNA sequence: TGTGCCAGCAGCGGGACAGGGAATCAGCCCCAGCATTTT. As protein: CASSGTGNQPQHF.

V gene TRBV5-8 combines with J gene TRBJ2-3; no reliable D call. CDR1 and CDR2 (germline): SGHTS, YDEGEE. This CDR3 region has 12 residues. The ends were cut back, 3 bases at V and 6 bases at J, with 8 bases in the middle. CDR3 amino acids: CASSWQTDTQYF. CDR3 bases: TGTGCCAGCAGCTGGCAAACGGATACGCAGTATTTT.

The count of this clone is one. This chain connects TRBV6-5 to TRBJ1-3; possible D gene TRBD1, 6 bases. The germline gives CDR1 MNHEY, CDR2 SVGAGI. The CDR3 has 14 amino acids. Trimming took 6 bases from V and 4 from J, leaving 13 bases between them. The CDR3, as DNA: TGTGCCAGCAGCCGGGGGGCGGGCGGAAACACCATATATTTT. This encodes CASSRGAGGNTIYF.

This clone has just a few counts. The V call is TRBV4-3, the J call TRBJ1-4, with 8 bases aligning to TRBD1. Losses at the gene ends were 3 bases for V and 8 bases for J; bases not matched to a gene: 5. Germline V lookup: CDR1 LGHNA, CDR2 YSLEER. The CDR3 runs to 14 residues. The CDR3 DNA follows: TGCGCCAGCAGCCACGGCCAGGGGGCCGAAAAACTGTTTTTT. Protein sequence: CASSHGQGAEKLFF.

The V and J genes are TRBV29-1 and TRBJ2-5, with D perhaps TRBD1 (7 bases). Trimming took 6 bases from V and 1 from J, leaving 9 bases between them. The V gene's germline CDR1 is SQVTM and CDR2 ANQGSEA. This CDR3 has 12 residues. The CDR3 reads CSVRDSQETQYF. Here the CDR3 DNA reads TGCAGCGTGCGGGACAGCCAAGAGACCCAGTACTTC. The full variable domain, with the rest looked up from reference TRBV29-1 and TRBJ2-5, is SAVISQKPSRDICQRGTSLTIQCQVDSQVTMMFWYRQQPGQSLTLIATANQGSEATYESGFVIDKFPISRPNLTFSTLTVSNMSPEDSSIYLCSVRDSQETQYFGPGTRLLVL.

The chain recombines TRBV28 with TRBJ2-7; the D gene is possibly TRBD1 (6 bases). CDR3 size: 15 residues. Germline lookup yields CDR1 MDHEN and CDR2 SYDVKM. V was shortened by 5 bases and J by 6 bases, with 20 bases between the two germline ends. The CDR3 protein is CASSLTGTPTFEQYF. For the CDR3, the DNA is TGTGCCAGCAGTCTCACCGGGACACCTACCTTCGAGCAGTACTTC.

This chain uses TRBV10-3 with TRBJ2-7; 7 nucleotides align to TRBD1. After removal of 0 bases from V and 1 base from J, the junction contained 9 bases not matched to a gene. Germline V CDR1 and CDR2: ENHRY, SYGVKD. This CDR3 is built from 17 residues. The chain's CDR3 is CAISESTIGQVSYEQYF. CDR3 in DNA: TGTGCCATCAGTGAGTCGACGATCGGACAGGTTTCCTACGAGCAGTACTTC.

This clone has just one count. This rearrangement joins TRBV27 to TRBJ2-3, with 10 bases lining up with TRBD2. The trim removed 5 bases at V and 3 bases at J, leaving 14 bases unmatched. Germline CDR1 is MNHEY and CDR2 is SMNVEV (reference sequence). The CDR3 sequence is 18 residues long. This chain's CDR3 is CASSIHQRLAGVTDTQYF. For the CDR3, the DNA is TGTGCCAGCAGTATACACCAACGGCTAGCGGGAGTGACAGATACGCAGTATTTT.

This chain joins TRBV15 and TRBJ2-1; tentatively, D is TRBD2 (5 bases). CDR1 LNHNV and CDR2 YYDKDF come from the germline V gene (reference sequence). The CDR3 loop spans 14 amino acids. V was trimmed by 0 bases and J by 10 bases, leaving 13 bases between them. The CDR3 loop reads CATSRDARSGEQFF. CDR3 nucleotide sequence: TGTGCCACCAGCAGAGACGCCCGGTCGGGAGAGCAGTTCTTC.

This chain connects TRBV5-1 to TRBJ2-7; 8 nucleotides line up with TRBD2. Germline loops: CDR1 SGHRS, CDR2 YFSETQ. This CDR3 comprises 15 residues. V was clipped by 1 base and J by 0 bases; unmatched bases: 3. As DNA, the CDR3 is TGCGCCAGCAGCTTGTTGGCGGGAGGCTCCTACGAGCAGTACTTC. Translating gives CASSLLAGGSYEQYF.

This chain joins TRBV5-1 and TRBJ2-3; the D gene is possibly TRBD1 (7 bases). CDR1 is SGHRS, CDR2 YFSETQ, per germline. The CDR3 consists of 16 residues. The germline V and J ends were trimmed by 7 bases and 6 bases, with 24 bases remaining between them. The CDR3 loop is CASGAGQGGTRDTQYF. In DNA form, the CDR3 reads TGCGCCAGCGGGGCGGGACAAGGGGGCACCCGGGATACGCAGTATTTT.

The chain has TRBV7-9 and TRBJ2-1, with 7 bases lining up with TRBD2. Germline V lookup: CDR1 SEHNR, CDR2 FQNEAQ (reference sequence). V lost 2 bases and J lost 4; bases outside the gene matches: 8. CDR3 size: 16 residues. The CDR3 loop is CASSLIPTAGYNEQFF. CDR3 DNA sequence: TGTGCCAGCAGCTTAATCCCCACAGCGGGGTACAATGAGCAGTTCTTC.

The chain links TRBV2 to TRBJ1-2; TRBD1 might be the D (6 bases). This CDR3 comprises 15 residues. V lost 8 bases, J lost 7 bases, and 23 bases lay in between. Germline loops: CDR1 SNHLY, CDR2 FYNNEI. CDR3 DNA: TGTGCCAGCCTCGGGGAGGGGGGACGTAGAGGTGGCTACACCTTC. This sequence encodes CASLGEGGRRGGYTF. Using reference TRBV2 and TRBJ1-2 for the parts outside the CDR3, the full variable domain is EPEVTQTPSHQVTQMGQEVILRCVPISNHLYFYWYRQILGQKVEFLVSFYNNEISEKSEIFDDQFSVERPDGSNFTLKIRSTKLEDSAMYFCASLGEGGRRGGYTFGSGTRLTVV.

The table lists this clone with a count of one. The chain carries TRBV5-1 and TRBJ2-1, with 7 bases lining up with TRBD1. The CDR3 is made up of 14 amino acids. CDR1 is SGHRS and CDR2 is YFSETQ in the germline V gene. V trimming: 4 bases; J trimming: 7 bases; junction bases outside the gene matches: 8. For the CDR3, the DNA is TGCGCCAGCAGCGCCGGACAGGTGTCAAATGAGCAGTTCTTC. Its translation is CASSAGQVSNEQFF.

V is TRBV7-2 and J is TRBJ1-1; D remains ambiguous. V was clipped by 4 bases and J by 2 bases, with 11 bases between them. The CDR3 has 14 residues. Germline lookup yields CDR1 SGHTA and CDR2 FQGNSA. The chain's CDR3 is CASSSLGLNTEAFF. In nucleotides, the CDR3 is TGTGCCAGCAGCTCCCTCGGACTCAACACTGAAGCTTTCTTT.

The genes are TRBV18 and TRBJ1-4; D is unclear. Germline V CDR1 and CDR2: KGHSH, LQKENI. This CDR3 contains 13 residues. V lost 0 bases to trimming and J lost 6 bases, with 5 bases between them. The CDR3 loop reads CASSPPGDEKLFF. CDR3 bases: TGTGCCAGCTCACCACCCGGGGATGAAAAACTGTTTTTT.

The V call is TRBV10-2, the J call TRBJ2-1; 7 nucleotides align to TRBD2. The CDR3 loop spans 15 amino acids. Germline-derived CDR1 and CDR2 are WSHSY and SAAADI. V lost 7 bases, J lost 3 bases, and 9 bases stayed unmatched. The CDR3 is CASTPSGASYNEQFF. The DNA for the CDR3 is TGCGCCAGCACCCCTAGCGGAGCTAGCTACAATGAGCAGTTCTTC.

The chain uses TRBV7-2 and TRBJ2-1, with 10 bases lining up with TRBD2. CDR3 length: 18 amino acids. Germline V gene data show CDR1 as SGHTA and CDR2 as FQGNSA. V gave up 2 bases and J gave up 4 bases; unmatched junction bases: 11. The chain's CDR3 is CASSLHRPSGSRYNEQFF. The CDR3 nucleotides read TGTGCCAGCAGCTTACATAGACCTAGCGGGAGTAGGTACAATGAGCAGTTCTTC.

This chain connects TRBV9 to TRBJ1-2; TRBD1 agrees at 8 bases. The CDR3 runs 14 residues. V lost 3 bases to trimming and J lost 4 bases; unmatched junction nucleotides: 5. In germline, CDR1 is SGDLS, CDR2 YYNGEE. In nucleotides, the CDR3 is TGTGCCAGCAGCGCCGGACAGGGATCCTATGGCTACACCTTC. Translation: CASSAGQGSYGYTF.

V and J are TRBV7-9 and TRBJ2-2, with 10 bases aligning to TRBD2. V was pared by 5 bases and J by 5 bases, with 8 bases of the junction left unmatched. Germline V gene lookup returns CDR1 SEHNR and CDR2 FQNEAQ (reference sequence). This CDR3 region has 16 residues. The CDR3: CASSAPSGSSTGELFF. CDR3 coding DNA: TGTGCCAGCAGCGCTCCTAGCGGGAGTTCTACCGGGGAGCTGTTTTTT.

The rearrangement joins TRBV2 to TRBJ2-1; TRBD1 is a possible D gene (5 bases). Germline V gives CDR1 SNHLY, CDR2 FYNNEI. The CDR3 has 13 amino acids. Trimming stripped 7 bases from V and 4 bases from J, with 11 bases between. CDR3 protein: CASNPDKYNEQFF. The CDR3 DNA is TGTGCCAGCAACCCGGACAAATACAATGAGCAGTTCTTC.

V usage is TRBV7-9 and J usage is TRBJ2-3, with 9 bases that match TRBD1. V dropped 4 bases and J dropped 5; count of bases not matched to a gene: 10. Germline values: CDR1 SEHNR, CDR2 FQNEAQ (reference sequence). The CDR3 has 16 amino acids. In nucleotides, the CDR3 is TGTGCCAGCAGCTCCTACCGGGGGACAGGGTTAGATACGCAGTATTTT. This sequence encodes CASSSYRGTGLDTQYF.

V and J are TRBV23-1 and TRBJ2-1; 11 nucleotides agree with TRBD2. TRBV23-1 counts as an open reading frame of uncertain function. CDR3 length: 16 amino acids. The V gene end was trimmed by 1 base and the J gene end by 4 bases; junction bases not matched to a gene: 3. Here the CDR3 DNA reads TGCGCCAGCAGTCAATGTAGCGGGAGGGAGTACAATGAGCAGTTCTTC. As protein: CASSQCSGREYNEQFF.

The chain has TRBV9 and TRBJ1-5; D is perhaps TRBD1 (6 bases). Trimming removed 4 bases from V and 6 bases from J, with 17 bases in between. Germline V gene lookup returns CDR1 SGDLS and CDR2 YYNGEE. The CDR3 is 15 residues long. The CDR3 reads CASSPLGGPGQPQHF. CDR3 in DNA: TGTGCCAGCAGCCCTCTTGGGGGCCCAGGTCAGCCCCAGCATTTT.

This chain links TRBV5-1 with TRBJ2-7, with TRBD1 matching over 7 bases. The CDR3 spans 14 residues. V was clipped by 0 bases and J by 7 bases; unmatched bases: 7. Germline V gene sequence: CDR1 SGHRS, CDR2 YFSETQ. CDR3 nucleotide sequence: TGCGCCAGCAGCTTGGCCAGAGGGGGCCAAGAGCAGTACTTC. This translates into CASSLARGGQEQYF. Looking up the rest from reference TRBV5-1 and TRBJ2-7 gives the full variable domain: KAGVTQTPRYLIKTRGQQVTLSCSPISGHRSVSWYQQTPGQGLQFLFEYFSETQRNKGNFPGRFSGRQFSNSRSEMNVSTLELGDSALYLCASSLARGGQEQYFGPGTRLTVT.

The genes are TRBV7-2 and TRBJ2-2, with D uncertain. Germline values: CDR1 SGHTA, CDR2 FQGNSA. This CDR3 contains 12 residues. V dropped 5 bases and J dropped 3 bases, with 4 bases sitting between them. CDR3 region: CASSTYTGELFF. The CDR3 nucleotides are TGTGCCAGCAGCACATACACCGGGGAGCTGTTTTTT.

The chain couples TRBV7-2 to TRBJ2-7, with a possible D match to TRBD1 (5 bases). The CDR3 is made up of 12 amino acids. Germline loops: CDR1 SGHTA, CDR2 FQGNSA. Trimming stripped 4 bases from V and 7 bases from J, with 11 bases between. CDR3 protein: CASSSQGWEQYF. The DNA of the CDR3 is TGTGCCAGCAGCTCCCAGGGTTGGGAGCAGTACTTC.

The CDR3 protein is CASRQANYGYTF. The CDR3 nucleotides read TGTGCCAGCAGACAGGCTAACTATGGCTACACCTTC. The V and J genes are TRBV2 and TRBJ1-2, with TRBD1 as a possible D gene (5 bases). This CDR3 comprises 12 residues. Trimming took 6 bases from V and 0 from J, leaving 5 bases between them. Germline CDR1 is SNHLY and CDR2 is FYNNEI.

The chain uses TRBV19 and TRBJ1-5; D is perhaps TRBD1 (5 bases). The V gene lost 3 bases and the J gene lost 4 bases, with 10 bases spanning the gap. The CDR3 extends over 14 amino acids. Germline-derived CDR1 and CDR2 are LNHDA and SQIVND (reference sequence). The CDR3 DNA sequence: TGTGCCAGTAGTATTGGGGGGGTGAATCAGCCCCAGCATTTT. It yields the protein CASSIGGVNQPQHF. Together with reference TRBV19 and TRBJ1-5, the CDR3 gives the full variable domain: DGGITQSPKYLFRKEGQNVTLSCEQNLNHDAMYWYRQDPGQGLRLIYYSQIVNDFQKGDIAEGYSVSREKKESFPLTVTSAQKNPTAFYLCASSIGGVNQPQHFGDGTRLSIL.

V and J are TRBV29-1 and TRBJ2-5; possible D gene TRBD2, 6 bases. In germline, CDR1 is SQVTM, CDR2 ANQGSEA. CDR3 length: 13 amino acids. Trimming took 4 bases from V and 4 from J, leaving 13 bases between them. CDR3 protein: CSVAQVGGETQYF. The CDR3 coding sequence is TGCAGCGTTGCACAGGTGGGAGGAGAGACCCAGTACTTC.

The V gene is TRBV10-2, the J gene TRBJ2-7, with D perhaps matching TRBD2 (6 bases). Trimming removed 6 bases at V and 2 bases at J, with 17 bases between. There are 15 residues in the CDR3. CDR1 and CDR2 from the germline V gene are WSHSY and SAAADI. CDR3 sequence: CASSAPRTTAYEQYF. The CDR3 bases are TGCGCCAGCAGCGCACCTCGGACTACCGCCTACGAGCAGTACTTC.